These T cell receptor beta chains were read from a single sample in a study of CD8 T cells in ankylosing spondylitis. TCRdb analysed the 5' RACE reads with MiXCR anew, one entry per CDR3 protein. The table records hundreds of thousands of distinct CDR3 sequences, roughly 25% of them present only once. Sample: blood, either unsorted or a sorted T cell fraction (not recorded which). Receptors were obtained from a male donor with ankylosing spondylitis. CDR3s include the opening cysteine and the closing phenylalanine or tryptophan. The order of the fields is D gene, V gene, clone size, J gene, CDR3 length, CDR3 DNA, CDR3 protein. D genes are given only for firm matches. Clone size is stated in some rows and not others, as once, few, many or a class when expanded.

TRBD2	TRBV10-2	many	TRBJ2-5	15	TGCGCCAGCAATGAGGGACTAGCGGGAGAAGAGACCCAGTACTTC	CASNEGLAGEETQYF
.	TRBV29-1	many	TRBJ2-3	13	TGCAGCGTTGTCCCTAGCGACACAGATACGCAGTATTTT	CSVVPSDTDTQYF
.	TRBV12-3/TRBV12-4	many	TRBJ2-1	10	TGTGCCAGCAATTTGGGGGAGCAGTTCTTC	CASNLGEQFF
.	TRBV5-1	.	TRBJ1-1	13	TGCGCCAGCAGCCGGGGGCATGGGACTGAAGCTTTCTTT	CASSRGHGTEAFF
TRBD1	TRBV7-8	.	TRBJ2-5	15	TGTGCCAGCAGCTTAGCGACAGGGGGCCGGGAGACCCAGTACTTC	CASSLATGGRETQYF
.	TRBV5-5	few	TRBJ2-3	16	TGTGCCAGCAGCTTGGGGGGTAGCCGTGCCACAGATACGCAGTATTTT	CASSLGGSRATDTQYF
.	TRBV4-2	many	TRBJ2-1	15	TGTGCCAGCAGCCAAGATCAGAGGGATTACAATGAGCAGTTCTTC	CASSQDQRDYNEQFF
.	TRBV10-3	.	TRBJ1-1	13	TGTGCCATCAGTACAGGGCTGAACACTGAAGCTTTCTTT	CAISTGLNTEAFF
.	TRBV7-2	few	TRBJ2-2	15	TGTGCCAGCAGCTACGACACCCCTGGCACCGGGGAGCTGTTTTTT	CASSYDTPGTGELFF
.	TRBV30	.	TRBJ2-7	13	TGTGCCTGTCGTACAGACAGGATCTACGAGCAGTACTTC	CACRTDRIYEQYF
.	TRBV5-1	.	TRBJ2-7	15	TGCGCCAGCGGACGGGATCGGGGACCCAGCTACGAGCAGTACTTC	CASGRDRGPSYEQYF
.	TRBV24-1	.	TRBJ1-4	13	TGTGCCACCAGTCCGGCGGGGAGTGAAAAACTGTTTTTT	CATSPAGSEKLFF
.	TRBV18	.	TRBJ2-5	14	TGTGCCAGCTCACCCTCAGCGGTTCCTGAGAGCCAGTACTTC	CASSPSAVPESQYF
TRBD2	TRBV20-1	.	TRBJ2-1	14	TGCAGTGCACACCCGGGACTAGCTTCCAATGAGCAGTTCTTC	CSAHPGLASNEQFF
.	TRBV20-1	few	TRBJ2-1	13	TGCAGTGTTGGCGAAACTTCTAAAGCAAAGCAGTTCTTC	CSVGETSKAKQFF
.	TRBV20-1	.	TRBJ1-1	13	TGTACTCGCCAAGGACTTTCACCCACTGAAGCTTTCTTT	CTRQGLSPTEAFF
.	TRBV20-1	.	TRBJ2-1	12	TGCAGTGCTAGATTCAGGCCCAATGAGCAGTTCTTC	CSARFRPNEQFF
.	TRBV4-2	many	TRBJ1-2	16	TGTGCCAGCAGCCAAGATGGAGGACAGAAGGGCTATGGCTACACCTTC	CASSQDGGQKGYGYTF
TRBD1	TRBV9	few	TRBJ1-6	18	TGTGCCAGCAGCGCTGGACAGGGGGCCAGCTCCTATAATTCACCCCTCCACTTT	CASSAGQGASSYNSPLHF
.	TRBV20-1	few	TRBJ1-3	14	TGCAGTGCTATACAGGGCTTCGCTGGAAACACCATATATTTT	CSAIQGFAGNTIYF
.	TRBV5-1	few	TRBJ2-6	14	TGCGCCAGCAGCTTAGACGCTGGGGCCAACGTCCTGACTTTC	CASSLDAGANVLTF
TRBD1	TRBV18	few	TRBJ1-2	15	TGTGCCAGCTCACCAAGGCTCGGACAGGGGTATGGCTACACCTTC	CASSPRLGQGYGYTF
TRBD2	TRBV4-2	.	TRBJ2-1	16	TGTGCCAGCAGCCAAGATCCAGCGGGAGGATGGAATGAGCAGTTCTTC	CASSQDPAGGWNEQFF
TRBD1	TRBV7-8	few	TRBJ2-7	15	TGTGCCAGCAGCCCCCGGACAGGGGGTGTCTACGAGCAGTACTTC	CASSPRTGGVYEQYF
.	TRBV10-3	few	TRBJ2-3	14	TGTGCCATCAGTCGGACTATGGGCACAGATACGCAGTATTTT	CAISRTMGTDTQYF
TRBD2	TRBV3-1	.	TRBJ2-1	16	TGTGCCAGCAGCCAAGCCGGGACTAGCGTCTACAATGAGCAGTTCTTC	CASSQAGTSVYNEQFF
TRBD2	TRBV29-1	few	TRBJ2-3	15	TGCAGCGTTGTGGGCGGGAGGGCCTCCACAGATACGCAGTATTTT	CSVVGGRASTDTQYF
TRBD1	TRBV6-1	.	TRBJ2-5	16	TGTGCCAGCAGGGAACGCTACAGGGGGCGGGGGGAGACCCAGTACTTC	CASRERYRGRGETQYF
.	TRBV7-2	few	TRBJ2-7	15	TGTGCCAGCAGCTTATCCTCCAGCGCAGTCTACGAGCAGTACTTC	CASSLSSSAVYEQYF
.	TRBV3-1	few	TRBJ2-2	14	TGTGCCAGTACCCAAGCAGGTGACACCGGGGAGCTGTTTTTT	CASTQAGDTGELFF
.	TRBV20-1	.	TRBJ2-3	15	TGCAGTGCACCGAGGGGGACGTTCACCTCCGATACGCAGTATTTT	CSAPRGTFTSDTQYF
.	TRBV21-1	.	TRBJ2-4	12	TGTGCCAGCAGGGGGAAACGGGTAAAGAAGTACTTC	CASRGKRVKKYF
TRBD1	TRBV5-1	.	TRBJ2-5	16	TGCGCCAGCAGCTTGGGGGGGAACAGGGGGCTGGAGACCCAGTACTTC	CASSLGGNRGLETQYF
TRBD2	TRBV5-5	.	TRBJ2-1	16	TGTGCCAGCAGCTTGTATGGGGTAGCGGGAGAAGGCGAGCAGTTCTTC	CASSLYGVAGEGEQFF
.	TRBV15	.	TRBJ1-4	14	TGTGCCACCAGCAGAGATCCGAGTAATGAAAAACTGTTTTTT	CATSRDPSNEKLFF
.	TRBV5-1	.	TRBJ2-5	18	TGCGCCAGCAGCTTGTTCAAATTTTTAAAGGACAGTGGACAGACCCAGTACTTC	CASSLFKFLKDSGQTQYF
TRBD2	TRBV6-1	.	TRBJ2-7	14	TGTGCCAGCAGCCGGACTAGCGGGATATACGAGCAGTACTTC	CASSRTSGIYEQYF
TRBD1	TRBV6-1	.	TRBJ1-2	14	TGTGCCAGCAGTGAACGGAGCAGGGGGGATGGCTACACCTTC	CASSERSRGDGYTF
TRBD1	TRBV29-1	few	TRBJ1-2	15	TGCAGCGTTGAGGCGACAGGGGGAACCAACTATGGCTACACCTTC	CSVEATGGTNYGYTF
TRBD2	TRBV20-1	once	TRBJ2-3	17	TGCAGTGCTAGCCCAGTTATTAGCGGGAGGGCCCCAGATACGCAGTATTTT	CSASPVISGRAPDTQYF
TRBD1	TRBV29-1	.	TRBJ2-5	13	TGCAGCGTCTACAGGGGGCCCCAAGAGACCCAGTACTTC	CSVYRGPQETQYF
TRBD2	TRBV20-1	few	TRBJ2-1	15	TGCAGTGCTAGAAGTGGCGGGCTAGCGGGTGGTGAGCAGTTCTTC	CSARSGGLAGGEQFF
.	TRBV5-1	.	TRBJ2-2	13	TGCGCCAGCAGCCCCATTCCCACCGGGGAGCTGTTTTTT	CASSPIPTGELFF
.	TRBV14	.	TRBJ1-1	16	TGTGCCAGCAGCCACTGGACACTAGTAGGGTACACTGAAGCTTTCTTT	CASSHWTLVGYTEAFF
.	TRBV2	.	TRBJ2-1	14	TGTGCCAGCAGTGGGGCCAGCAAATACAATGAGCAGTTCTTC	CASSGASKYNEQFF
TRBD1	TRBV7-9	.	TRBJ1-1	16	TGTGCCAGCAGCTCATTGCCGGGACAGAGTAAAGATGAAGCTTTCTTT	CASSSLPGQSKDEAFF
TRBD1	TRBV7-9	few	TRBJ1-1	14	TGTGCCAGCAGCTACCGGGACAGGGGTAATGAAGCTTTCTTT	CASSYRDRGNEAFF
.	TRBV5-1	.	TRBJ2-2	14	TGCGCCAGCAGCAGAGGACAGATGACCGGGGAGCTGTTTTTT	CASSRGQMTGELFF
.	TRBV29-1	.	TRBJ2-1	13	TGCAGCGCCGTGGGCCAGGGCTACAATGAGCAGTTCTTC	CSAVGQGYNEQFF
TRBD2	TRBV20-1	once	TRBJ2-1	15	TGCAGTGCAAAACCCGGACTAGCGGCATACAATGAGCAGTTCTTC	CSAKPGLAAYNEQFF
.	TRBV7-2	few	TRBJ2-7	14	TGTGCCAGCAGCTTAGAAGGCAACTCCTACGAGCAGTACTTC	CASSLEGNSYEQYF
TRBD2	TRBV5-5	.	TRBJ2-3	15	TGTGCCAGCAGCTTGGAGGCTAGCGGGGGAGATACGCAGTATTTT	CASSLEASGGDTQYF
.	TRBV29-1	.	TRBJ1-1	11	TGCAGCGTTGAAGTAGGCACTGAAGCTTTCTTT	CSVEVGTEAFF